One sample yielded the 25 T cell receptor beta chains listed below, sequenced in a study of blood T cell repertoires in COVID-19. Measured with immunoSEQ multiplex PCR; TCRdb has only the in-frame clones, and not every one. Of 93,000 or so clones in the sample, under 90% were seen once. The material sequenced was peripheral blood. The receptors shown here come from a human donor in a cohort sampled during active or convalescent COVID-19.

This chain joins TRBV7-9 and TRBJ1-1; 7 bases match TRBD1. CDR1 is SEHNR, CDR2 FQNEAQ, per germline (reference sequence). The V gene end was trimmed by 1 base and the J gene end by 7 bases; junction bases not matched to a gene: 3. CDR3 length: 13 amino acids. The CDR3 here is CASSLERDSEAFF. In nucleotides, the CDR3 is TGTGCCAGCAGCTTAGAGAGGGACAGTGAAGCTTTCTTT.

Concerning this clone itself: Other DNA sequences within the sample encode an identical CDR3. This rearrangement joins TRBV12-3 or TRBV12-4 to TRBJ1-5, with 7 positions matching TRBD1. V gave up 6 bases and J gave up 7 bases; unmatched junction bases: 6. The CDR3 has 13 residues. CDR3 in DNA: TGTGCCAGCAGCCGGACAGGAGGACAGCCCCAGCATTTT. Protein: CASSRTGGQPQHF.

V is TRBV6-5 and J is TRBJ2-3; tentatively, D is TRBD2 (5 bases). Germline-derived CDR1 and CDR2 are MNHEY and SVGAGI. Trimming shortened V by 7 bases and J by 5 bases, and 19 bases separated the two germline ends. The CDR3 has 15 amino acids. CDR3 residues: CASMFVTSAGDTQYF. CDR3 nucleotides: TGTGCCAGCATGTTCGTCACGTCTGCGGGAGATACGCAGTATTTT.

The V gene is TRBV6-5, the J gene TRBJ1-2; D unclear. Germline CDR1 and CDR2: MNHEY and SVGAGI. Trimming removed 0 bases at V and 4 bases at J, with 9 bases between. The CDR3 runs to 14 residues. CDR3 nucleotide sequence: TGTGCCAGCAGTTACTCGACATCAGTCTATGGCTACACCTTC. Translated: CASSYSTSVYGYTF.

The rearrangement joins TRBV28 to TRBJ1-2; the match to TRBD1 covers 8 bases. The ends lost 5 bases at V and 4 bases at J; junction bases unmatched: 6. The germline gives CDR1 MDHEN, CDR2 SYDVKM. This CDR3 has 14 amino acids. The DNA for the CDR3 is TGTGCCAGCAGTCTGACAGGGGCGCCCTATGGCTACACCTTC. Protein sequence: CASSLTGAPYGYTF.

The V call is TRBV27, the J call TRBJ1-2; 10 nucleotides line up with TRBD1. V shed 2 bases, J shed 4 bases, and the junction held 10 bases outside the gene matches. Germline CDR1 and CDR2: MNHEY and SMNVEV (reference sequence). This CDR3 region has 17 residues. CDR3 region: CASSLLDPRQGAYGYTF. The CDR3 DNA sequence: TGTGCCAGCAGTTTACTAGACCCCCGACAGGGGGCCTATGGCTACACCTTC.

This clone was counted once. This chain links TRBV4-2 with TRBJ1-1; no clear D. V lost 1 base to trimming and J lost 7 bases, with 13 bases between them. The CDR3 consists of 14 residues. Germline V lookup: CDR1 LGHNA, CDR2 YNFKEQ. The CDR3 here is CASSQVEGVGEAFF. The CDR3 DNA sequence: TGTGCCAGCAGCCAAGTAGAAGGAGTCGGTGAAGCTTTCTTT.

CDR3 bases: TGTGCCAGCAGCCGACGAAACTCCGGGAGAAAGGAGAGTACAGATACGCAGTATTTT. Encoded protein: CASSRRNSGRKESTDTQYF. The chain combines TRBV6-2 or TRBV6-3 with TRBJ2-3; possible D gene TRBD2, 6 bases. The CDR3 extends over 19 amino acids. Trimming cost V 6 bases and J 3 bases, with 28 bases left between them. CDR1 is MNHEY and CDR2 is SVGEGT in the germline V gene.

This rearrangement joins TRBV27 to TRBJ1-6, with D hard to call. The CDR3 runs 14 residues. Trimming stripped 6 bases from V and 9 bases from J, with 15 bases between. Germline V gene data show CDR1 as MNHEY and CDR2 as SMNVEV (reference sequence). DNA of the CDR3: TGTGCCAGCAGGGTACGGGGTACGAGTTCACCCCTCCACTTT. It specifies CASRVRGTSSPLHF.

The chain recombines TRBV28 with TRBJ1-4, with 7 bases aligning to TRBD1. This CDR3 comprises 14 residues. CDR1 is MDHEN and CDR2 is SYDVKM in the germline V gene. With 2 bases clipped from V and 9 bases from J, the junction kept 6 bases outside the gene matches. The CDR3 protein is CASSLTQGEKKLFF. The CDR3 DNA is TGTGCCAGCAGTTTAACCCAGGGGGAGAAAAAACTGTTTTTT.

The rearrangement links TRBV5-6 to TRBJ1-1; maybe TRBD1 (5 bases). This CDR3 comprises 14 residues. Trimming left V 4 bases short and J 4 bases short, with 14 bases between. Germline CDR1 SGHDT, CDR2 YYEEEE. CDR3 amino acids: CASSRAGRGTEAFF. CDR3 bases: TGTGCCAGCAGCAGAGCGGGGCGCGGCACTGAAGCTTTCTTT.

The chain joins TRBV5-4 to TRBJ2-1; TRBD2 aligns across 13 bases. Germline CDR1 reads SGHNT; CDR2 reads YYREEE (reference sequence). J was trimmed by 8 bases and V by 3 bases; bases with no gene match: 8. The CDR3 runs to 16 residues. The CDR3 DNA follows: TGTGCCAGCAGCTCAATGACTAGCGGGGGGAGATATGAGCAGTTCTTC. It is translated as CASSSMTSGGRYEQFF.

As DNA, the CDR3 is TGTGCCAGCAGTTTCAGGGGACTAGTGTACGAGCAGTACTTC. This translates into CASSFRGLVYEQYF. V usage is TRBV28 and J usage is TRBJ2-7, with 8 positions matching TRBD2. This CDR3 has 14 amino acids. The ends lost 3 bases at V and 4 bases at J; junction bases unmatched: 5. CDR1 MDHEN and CDR2 SYDVKM come from the germline V gene.

The rearrangement joins TRBV14 to TRBJ1-5; no firm D call. The CDR3 has 12 residues. V lost 1 base, J lost 9 bases, and 7 bases lay in between. Germline loops: CDR1 SGHDN, CDR2 FVKESK. CDR3 residues: CASSQGGGPQHF. Here the CDR3 DNA reads TGTGCCAGCAGCCAAGGTGGCGGGCCCCAGCATTTT.

The rearrangement links TRBV7-9 to TRBJ1-3, with a weak D call TRBD1 (5 bases). The CDR3 spans 16 residues. Germline V gene sequence: CDR1 SEHNR, CDR2 FQNEAQ (reference sequence). The germline V and J ends were trimmed by 2 bases and 0 bases, with 11 bases remaining between them. In DNA, the CDR3 is TGTGCCAGCAGCTTATGGCGGGGGGACTCTGGAAACACCATATATTTT. This sequence encodes CASSLWRGDSGNTIYF.

As for this clone: Different DNA sequences within this sample yield the same CDR3. This chain links TRBV7-3 with TRBJ1-2, with 8 bases lining up with TRBD1. The ends lost 5 bases at V and 4 bases at J; junction bases unmatched: 3. Looked up from germline, CDR1 is SGHTA and CDR2 is FQGTGA. The CDR3 runs 13 residues. CDR3 sequence (DNA): TGTGCCAGCAGCCCTACAGGGGGCTATGGCTACACCTTC. As protein: CASSPTGGYGYTF. Together with reference TRBV7-3 and TRBJ1-2, the CDR3 gives the full variable domain: GAGVSQTPSNKVTEKGKYVELRCDPISGHTALYWYRQSLGQGPEFLIYFQGTGAADDSGLPNDRFFAVRPEGSVSTLKIQRTERGDSAVYLCASSPTGGYGYTFGSGTRLTVV.

This chain connects TRBV27 to TRBJ1-6; 8 bases fit TRBD1. Germline loops: CDR1 MNHEY, CDR2 SMNVEV (reference sequence). There are 13 residues in the CDR3. Unmatched junction bases numbered 8, after V lost 5 bases and J lost 14 bases. CDR3 amino acids: CASSIGTGRTLHF. The DNA of the CDR3 is TGTGCCAGCAGTATAGGGACAGGTCGCACCCTCCACTTT.

CDR3 sequence: CASSLGAGWNYEQYF. Written as DNA, the CDR3 is TGTGCCAGCAGCTTAGGTGCAGGGTGGAATTACGAGCAGTACTTC. The chain links TRBV7-8 to TRBJ2-7; possible D gene TRBD1, 5 bases. From germline, CDR1 is SGHVS and CDR2 FQNEAQ. The CDR3 consists of 15 residues. The V gene lost 1 base and the J gene lost 4 bases, with 14 bases spanning the gap. The full variable domain, completed using reference TRBV7-8 and TRBJ2-7, is GAGVSQSPRYKVAKRGQDVALRCDPISGHVSLFWYQQALGQGPEFLTYFQNEAQLDKSGLPSDRFFAERPEGSVSTLKIQRTQQEDSAVYLCASSLGAGWNYEQYFGPGTRLTVT.

This clone has just one count. This chain's CDR3 is CASSLESHGAYEQYF. The CDR3, as DNA: TGTGCCAGCAGCTTAGAATCGCACGGAGCCTACGAGCAGTACTTC. The chain couples TRBV7-2 to TRBJ2-7; no clear D. Deletions cut 1 base from V and 2 bases from J, with 12 bases between. The germline V gene encodes CDR1 SGHTA and CDR2 FQGNSA. The CDR3 consists of 15 residues.

The chain uses TRBV6-6 and TRBJ2-7, with 12 bases fitting TRBD1. V gave up 7 bases and J gave up 6 bases; unmatched junction bases: 7. The CDR3 length is 14 residues. Per germline, CDR1 MNHNY and CDR2 SVGAGI (reference sequence). The CDR3 coding sequence is TGTGCCAGCAATAGGGGACAGGGGGCGATCGAGCAGTACTTC. Its translation: CASNRGQGAIEQYF.

V gene TRBV4-1 combines with J gene TRBJ2-5; TRBD2 agrees at 10 bases. The CDR3 loop spans 15 amino acids. Looked up from germline, CDR1 is MGHRA and CDR2 is YSYEKL. Germline trimming cut 4 bases from V and 1 base from J; bases unmatched to any gene: 3. The DNA for the CDR3 is TGCGCCAGCAGCCGAGTAGCGGGGGGCCAAGAGACCCAGTACTTC. Translated, it gives CASSRVAGGQETQYF.

The chain joins TRBV10-3 to TRBJ1-3, with TRBD1 as a possible D gene (6 bases). V shed 10 bases and J shed 0 bases, with 10 bases lying between them. CDR1 and CDR2 (germline): ENHRY, SYGVKD. This CDR3 has 13 amino acids. The CDR3 protein is CATRTASGNTIYF. CDR3 DNA: TGTGCCACGCGGACAGCCTCTGGAAACACCATATATTTT.

The J gene is TRBJ1-2, the V gene TRBV11-3, with D unclear. Trimming took 1 base from V and 8 from J, leaving 11 bases between them. Germline lookup yields CDR1 SGHNT and CDR2 YENEEA. This CDR3 has 13 amino acids. The CDR3 is CASSLVDRSGYTF. For the CDR3, the DNA is TGTGCCAGCAGCTTAGTCGATCGGTCCGGCTACACCTTC.

Only one count was recorded for this clone. V gene TRBV18 combines with J gene TRBJ1-2; 7 nucleotides line up with TRBD1. J gave up 5 bases and V 5 bases, and 14 bases lay outside the gene matches. From germline, CDR1 is KGHSH and CDR2 LQKENI. The CDR3 has 16 residues. CDR3 loop: CASSSTIVTGSYGYTF. CDR3 bases: TGTGCCAGCTCATCAACCATTGTGACAGGGAGTTATGGCTACACCTTC.

This chain joins TRBV6-5 and TRBJ1-4; 7 nucleotides line up with TRBD1. Germline V gene lookup returns CDR1 MNHEY and CDR2 SVGAGI. With 2 bases clipped from V and 8 bases from J, the junction kept 5 bases outside the gene matches. The CDR3 extends over 14 amino acids. The CDR3 bases are TGTGCCAGCAGTTACCGCAGGGGGAACGAAAAACTGTTTTTT. It yields the protein CASSYRRGNEKLFF.